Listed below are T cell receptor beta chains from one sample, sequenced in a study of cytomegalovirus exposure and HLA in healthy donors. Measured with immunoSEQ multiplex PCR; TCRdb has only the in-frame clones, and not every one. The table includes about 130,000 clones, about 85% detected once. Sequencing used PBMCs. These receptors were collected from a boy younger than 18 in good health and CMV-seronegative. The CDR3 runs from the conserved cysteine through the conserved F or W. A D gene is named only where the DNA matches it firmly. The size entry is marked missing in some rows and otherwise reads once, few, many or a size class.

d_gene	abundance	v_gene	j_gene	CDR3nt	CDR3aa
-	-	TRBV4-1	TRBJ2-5	TGCGCCAGCAGCCAAGTCGGAGGTACTGAAGAGACCCAGTACTTC	CASSQVGGTEETQYF
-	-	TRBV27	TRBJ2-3	TGTGCCAGCAGTTTATTAGGGAGGACAGATACGCAGTATTTT	CASSLLGRTDTQYF
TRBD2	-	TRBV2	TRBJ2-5	TGTGCCAGCAGAGGACTAGCGGGGGGGTACCAAGAGACCCAGTACTTC	CASRGLAGGYQETQYF
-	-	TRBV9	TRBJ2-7	TGTGCCAGCGGGGGGAGGTCCTACGAGCAGTACTTC	CASGGRSYEQYF
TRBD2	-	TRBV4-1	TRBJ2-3	TGCGCCAGCAGCCAAGATCAGGGCGGGGGGCCATCAGATACGCAGTATTTT	CASSQDQGGGPSDTQYF
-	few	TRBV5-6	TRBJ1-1	TGTGCCAGCAGCCTCGACAGGAACACTGAAGCTTTCTTT	CASSLDRNTEAFF
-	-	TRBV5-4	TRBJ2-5	TGTGCCAGCAGCTTGGCCGTAGCGACTTATCAAGAGACCCAGTACTTC	CASSLAVATYQETQYF
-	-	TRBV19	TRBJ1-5	TGTGCCAGTAGGGGAATGGGGGGGAATCAGCCCCAGCATTTT	CASRGMGGNQPQHF
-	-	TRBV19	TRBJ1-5	TGTGCCAGTAGTAAGGACAGCTCGCGCAATCAGCCCCAGCATTTT	CASSKDSSRNQPQHF
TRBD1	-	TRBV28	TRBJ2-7	TGTGCCAGCAGTTTATCTCAGACAGGGGGCTACGAGCAGTACTTC	CASSLSQTGGYEQYF
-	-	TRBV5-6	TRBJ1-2	TGTGCCAGCACCATCGGTTGGGAGGGGGACTATGGCTACACCTTC	CASTIGWEGDYGYTF
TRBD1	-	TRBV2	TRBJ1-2	TGTGCCAGCAGTGGAGACAGGGCTGGCTACACCTTC	CASSGDRAGYTF
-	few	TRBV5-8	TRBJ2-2	TGTGCCAGCAGCTTTCGAGGGAACACCGGGGAGCTGTTTTTT	CASSFRGNTGELFF
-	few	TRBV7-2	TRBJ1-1	TGTGCCAGCAGCTCCAGGGAGGGCACTGAAGCTTTCTTT	CASSSREGTEAFF
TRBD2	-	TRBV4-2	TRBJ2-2	TGTGCCAGCAGCCAAGATAAACAAATACTAGCGGGAGGCGGGGAGCTGTTTTTT	CASSQDKQILAGGGELFF
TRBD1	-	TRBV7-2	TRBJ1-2	TGTGCCAGCAGCCCACTTCCCCAGGGGGCGGGTCACTATGGCTACACCTTC	CASSPLPQGAGHYGYTF
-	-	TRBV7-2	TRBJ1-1	TGTGCCAGCAGCTGGTCAGGGGCTGAAGCTTTCTTT	CASSWSGAEAFF
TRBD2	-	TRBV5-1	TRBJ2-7	TGCGCCAGCAGCTTAGTGGCGGGAGGACTCTACGAGCAGTACTTC	CASSLVAGGLYEQYF
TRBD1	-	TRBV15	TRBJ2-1	TGTGCCACCAGCACCACCGGGACAGGGGAGGTTGAGCAGTTCTTC	CATSTTGTGEVEQFF
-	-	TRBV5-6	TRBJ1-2	TGTGCCAGCAGCTTGGCCGGGGACATGGCTAACTATGGCTACACCTTC	CASSLAGDMANYGYTF
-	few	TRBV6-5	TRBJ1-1	TGTGCCAGCACCAAAATGGCAGGCATGAACACTGAAGCTTTCTTT	CASTKMAGMNTEAFF
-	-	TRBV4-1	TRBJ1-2	TGCGCCAGCAGCCAAGAACTATCCACCTCCATTTATGGCTACACCTTC	CASSQELSTSIYGYTF
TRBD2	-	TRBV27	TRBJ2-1	TGTGCCAGCAGTTCCACGACTAGCGGCTCCGATGAGCAGTTCTTC	CASSSTTSGSDEQFF
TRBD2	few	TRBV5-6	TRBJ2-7	TGTGCCAGCAGCTTGGAAAGCGGGAATCCCTACGAGCAGTACTTC	CASSLESGNPYEQYF
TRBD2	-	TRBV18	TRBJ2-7	TGTGCCAGCTCACCACGCTCCGCTAGCGGGAGGACGCACGAGCAGTACTTC	CASSPRSASGRTHEQYF
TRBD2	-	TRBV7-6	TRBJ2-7	TGTGCCAGCAGCTTAAGCGGGAGTTTTTACGAGCAGTACTTC	CASSLSGSFYEQYF
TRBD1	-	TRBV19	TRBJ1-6	TGTGCCAGTAGTATAGGGGACAGGGTGAGTAATTCACCCCTCCACTTT	CASSIGDRVSNSPLHF
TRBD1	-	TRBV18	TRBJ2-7	TGTGCCAGCTCACCAGCGGACAGGGGTCTCCGCGAGCAGTACTTC	CASSPADRGLREQYF
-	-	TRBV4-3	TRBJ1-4	TGCGCCAGCAGCCAAGGGACAGCAAATGAAAAACTGTTTTTT	CASSQGTANEKLFF
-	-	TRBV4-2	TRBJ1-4	TGTGCCAGCAGCCAAGATCTTGGTATCGGGGGTGAAAAACTGTTTTTT	CASSQDLGIGGEKLFF
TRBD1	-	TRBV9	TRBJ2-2	TGTGCCAGCAGCGTAGCAGGGGGCGCCGGGGAGCTGTTTTTT	CASSVAGGAGELFF
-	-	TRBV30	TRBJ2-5	TGTGCCTGGAGCCCCCTCGAGGAGACCCAGTACTTC	CAWSPLEETQYF
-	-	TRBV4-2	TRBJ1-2	TGTGCCAGCAGCCAAGCCGGGGGTCGCTATGGCTACACCTTC	CASSQAGGRYGYTF
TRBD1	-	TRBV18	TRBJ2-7	TGTGCCAGCTCACCACCGGGGGTTCCAGGGGGCCACTACGAGCAGTACTTC	CASSPPGVPGGHYEQYF
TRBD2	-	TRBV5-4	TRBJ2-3	TGTGCCAGCAGCTTGGTGTCTGGCGGGGGAGTTGCTAGCACAGATACGCAGTATTTT	CASSLVSGGGVASTDTQYF
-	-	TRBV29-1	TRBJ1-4	TGCAGCGTTGAAGTTCGACCCCGCGGCGAAAAACTGTTTTTT	CSVEVRPRGEKLFF
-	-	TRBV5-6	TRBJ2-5	TGTGCCAGCAGCTTGAATCCCATTGAGGAGACCCAGTACTTC	CASSLNPIEETQYF
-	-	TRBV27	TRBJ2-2	TGTGCCAGCAACAGGGGAGGCAACACCGGGGAGCTGTTTTTT	CASNRGGNTGELFF
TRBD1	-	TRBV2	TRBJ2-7	TGTGCCAGCAGTGTTGGCCAGGGGGCCTACGAGCAGTACTTC	CASSVGQGAYEQYF
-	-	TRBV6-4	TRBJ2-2	TGTGCCAGCAGTGACCGGTCCACCGGGGAGCTGTTTTTT	CASSDRSTGELFF
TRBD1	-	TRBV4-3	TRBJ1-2	TGCGCCAGCAGCCAAGAATGGGACAGGGGGGGAGGACCTAACTATGGCTACACCTTC	CASSQEWDRGGGPNYGYTF
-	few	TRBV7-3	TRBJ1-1	TGTGCCAGCAGCCCGGGACAAGCGAACACTGAAGCTTTCTTT	CASSPGQANTEAFF
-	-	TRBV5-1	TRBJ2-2	TGCGCCAGCAGCTTGGATGTAGCGTCGAACACCGGGGAGCTGTTTTTT	CASSLDVASNTGELFF
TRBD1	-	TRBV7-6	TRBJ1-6	TGTGCCAGCAGCCCCGTAGGGACAGACAATTCACCCCTCCACTTT	CASSPVGTDNSPLHF
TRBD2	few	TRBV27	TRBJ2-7	TGTGCCAGCAGTTCATATACTAGCGGGAGTTACGAGCAGTACTTC	CASSSYTSGSYEQYF
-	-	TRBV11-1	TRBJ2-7	TGTGCCAGCAGCTTTTCCGGGGAGCCAGCCTACGAGCAGTACTTC	CASSFSGEPAYEQYF
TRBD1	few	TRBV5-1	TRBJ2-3	TGCGCCAGCAGTACTCCAGACGGACAGGGGGCAGGAGATACGCAGTATTTT	CASSTPDGQGAGDTQYF
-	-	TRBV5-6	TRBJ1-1	TGTGCCAGCAGCTTCCGGGCCGGGGGATTATTAACTGAAGCTTTCTTT	CASSFRAGGLLTEAFF
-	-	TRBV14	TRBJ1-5	TGTGCCAGCAGCCAAGGGGGAGGCAATCAGCCCCAGCATTTT	CASSQGGGNQPQHF
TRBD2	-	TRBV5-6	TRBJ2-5	TGTGCCAGCAGCTCGACGGGAGGGGGGACCCGATTCTTCCAAGAGACCCAGTACTTC	CASSSTGGGTRFFQETQYF
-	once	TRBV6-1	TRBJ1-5	TGTGCCAGCAGTGAACAGGTTAGCAATCAGCCCCAGCATTTT	CASSEQVSNQPQHF
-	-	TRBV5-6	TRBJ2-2	TGTGCCAGCAGCTTGACCCTGAGAGGGGAGCTGTTTTTT	CASSLTLRGELFF
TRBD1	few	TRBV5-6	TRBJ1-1	TGTGCCAGCAGCTTGGGAAGTGGGACAGGGGAGGCTTTCTTT	CASSLGSGTGEAFF